This T cell receptor beta chain was sequenced for a study of response to subunit inactivated influenza vaccine (dated by TCRdb to the late 2010s). Concerning the study at large: The study used deep quantitative T cell receptor repertoire profiling to track responses to a trivalent subunit inactivated influenza vaccine.

This clonotype appeared a few times. The target of this receptor is not known. The record has no base qualities; no much larger clone is one base away. Findings and caveats that apply to the study as a whole: It was suggested by the authors that each seasonal influenza vaccination may recruit only a limited number of new T cells.

Receptor amplification or capture employed RT-PCR. Instrument on record: Illumina HiSeq 2500. TCRdb reprocessing: public reads trimmed at Q25 with fastp, clones called with MiXCR, in-frame beta chains kept. Rows with a matching CDR3 protein are joined into one entry that keeps the most common DNA and genes. In all, the sample holds more than 550,000 distinct CDR3 sequences, and 12% of those were seen once. Of the sample, roughly 10% falls within the top ten clones. V lost 0 bases and J lost 4 bases; the stretch between them is 10 bases long. The germline V gene supplies CDR1 SGHVS and CDR2 FQNEAQ. Inclusive of the bounding cysteine and phenylalanine, the CDR3 is 14 residues long. Only the CDR3 region is kept as DNA, spanning 42 bases read in frame from base 1.

The chain links TRBV7-8 with TRBJ2-7, with the D call perhaps TRBD1 or TRBD2, as 5 bases match in each case. This sequence was found in a man in his fifties or sixties who received an inactivated influenza vaccine. Donor details come from another sample of the same person, matched by shared clones. Material: PBMCs from blood, obtained on the day of vaccination. The DNA sequence follows: TGTGCCAGCAGCTTAGCCGGGGCGGCATACGAGCAGTACTTC. Its protein is CASSLAGAAYEQYF.